This T cell receptor beta chain is from a study of cytomegalovirus exposure and HLA in healthy donors. Amplification used 60 Vbeta primers and 13 Jbeta primers. Original processing methods: Counted up in a later analysis, unique TCR beta chains came to about 80 million, with around 10 million shared. TCRdb keeps only in-frame clones here, not all; method: immunoSEQ multiplex PCR. V, J and clone size were drawn from that table, and D and trimming were deduced from the DNA. Of 130,000 or so clones listed, roughly 82% were seen once; the top ten hold approximately 3.1%. V shed 4 bases and J 4 bases; nucleotides not matched to a gene: 6. The germline V gene has CDR1 MNHEY and CDR2 SMNVEV (reference sequence). The CDR3 covers 15 residues.

This clonotype was obtained from a woman aged 18-35 years in good health and CMV-seropositive. The specimen sequenced was PBMCs. The genes are TRBV27 and TRBJ2-7, with TRBD2 matching 11 bases. As DNA, the CDR3 is TGTGCCAGCAGTTCGACTAGCGGGGTTTTGTACGAGCAGTACTTC. This encodes CASSSTSGVLYEQYF.